This T cell receptor (beta chain) was captured in a study of T cells in Graves' hyperthyroidism and ophthalmopathy. Across the whole study: Peripheral blood was drawn at first diagnosis, prior to all treatment.

This clonotype was detected many times. There were TCR beta CDR3 regions amplified from RNA transcripts. The HTBI primer set served for first-round RT-PCR of the TCR CDR3. TCRdb reprocessed the multiplex PCR reads with MiXCR, giving one entry per CDR3 protein. The data show some 700,000 distinct CDR3 sequences, with roughly 17% seen just once and roughly 15% held by the top ten. Hyperthyroidism had been newly diagnosed in patients aged 18 to 65, and its duration was under 2 months. Germline V lookup: CDR1 LGHDT, CDR2 YNNKEL (reference sequence). V was clipped by 4 bases and J by 2 bases; unmatched bases: 24. The CDR3 sequence is 21 residues long.

This receptor was taken from a man aged 45-65 years with Graves' hyperthyroidism. Sequences were obtained from blood. The V call is TRBV3-1, the J call TRBJ2-7; 9 positions agree with TRBD1. The CDR3 region has the DNA TGTGCCAGCAGCCCGAAAACCTGGACAGGGGATCAAGCGGGGATAACCTACGAGCAGTACTTC. The encoded protein is CASSPKTWTGDQAGITYEQYF.